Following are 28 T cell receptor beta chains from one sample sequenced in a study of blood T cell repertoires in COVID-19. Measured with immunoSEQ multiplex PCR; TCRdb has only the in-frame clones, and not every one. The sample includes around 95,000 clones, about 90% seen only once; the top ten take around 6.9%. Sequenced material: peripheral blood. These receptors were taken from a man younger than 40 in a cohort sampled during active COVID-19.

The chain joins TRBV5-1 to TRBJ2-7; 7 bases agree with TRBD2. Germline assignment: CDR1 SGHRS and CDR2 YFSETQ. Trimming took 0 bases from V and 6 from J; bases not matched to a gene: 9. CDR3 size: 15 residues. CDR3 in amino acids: CASSLGGSAGREQYF. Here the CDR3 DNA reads TGCGCCAGCAGCTTGGGCGGTTCAGCGGGGCGCGAGCAGTACTTC. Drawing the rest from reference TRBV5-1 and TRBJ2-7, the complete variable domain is KAGVTQTPRYLIKTRGQQVTLSCSPISGHRSVSWYQQTPGQGLQFLFEYFSETQRNKGNFPGRFSGRQFSNSRSEMNVSTLELGDSALYLCASSLGGSAGREQYFGPGTRLTVT.

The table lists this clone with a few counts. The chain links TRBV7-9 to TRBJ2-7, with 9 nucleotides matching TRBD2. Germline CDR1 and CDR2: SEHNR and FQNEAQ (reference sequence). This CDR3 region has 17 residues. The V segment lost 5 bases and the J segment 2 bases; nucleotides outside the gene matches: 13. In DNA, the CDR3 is TGTGCCAGCAGCCCCTTGACCAGCGGGGGGCTCGCCTACGAGCAGTACTTC. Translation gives CASSPLTSGGLAYEQYF.

The CDR3 is CASSRDRVQYF. The CDR3 DNA reads TGTGCCAGCAGTAGGGACAGGGTCCAGTACTTC. The rearrangement joins TRBV12-3 or TRBV12-4 to TRBJ2-5, with 9 bases aligning to TRBD1. V lost 5 bases, J lost 10 bases, and 2 bases stayed unmatched. The CDR3 is 11 amino acids.

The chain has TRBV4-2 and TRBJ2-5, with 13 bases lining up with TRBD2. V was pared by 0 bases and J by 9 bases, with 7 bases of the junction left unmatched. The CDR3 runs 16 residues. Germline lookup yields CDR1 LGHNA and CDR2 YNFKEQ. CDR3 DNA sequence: TGTGCCAGCAGCCAAGAAACTAGCGGGGGGGCCAGATCCCAGTACTTC. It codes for CASSQETSGGARSQYF.

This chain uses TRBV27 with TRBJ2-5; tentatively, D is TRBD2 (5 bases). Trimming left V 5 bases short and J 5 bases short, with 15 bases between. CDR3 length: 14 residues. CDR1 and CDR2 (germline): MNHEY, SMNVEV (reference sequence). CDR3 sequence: CASSLNHGGETQYF. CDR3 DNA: TGTGCCAGCAGTCTCAATCATGGCGGGGAGACCCAGTACTTC.

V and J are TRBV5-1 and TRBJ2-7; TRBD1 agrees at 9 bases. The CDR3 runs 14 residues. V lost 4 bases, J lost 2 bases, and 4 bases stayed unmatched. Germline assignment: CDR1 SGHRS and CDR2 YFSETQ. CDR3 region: CASSTDRGPYEQYF. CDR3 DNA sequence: TGCGCCAGCAGCACGGACAGGGGACCCTACGAGCAGTACTTC.

CDR3 bases: TGTGCCATCAGCCGGGGACTACTGAACACTGAAGCTTTCTTT. This codes for CAISRGLLNTEAFF. The chain carries TRBV10-3 and TRBJ1-1; tentative D call: TRBD1 (5 bases). V lost 6 bases and J 0 bases, leaving 11 bases between the germline ends. The CDR3 covers 14 residues. Germline V gives CDR1 ENHRY, CDR2 SYGVKD.

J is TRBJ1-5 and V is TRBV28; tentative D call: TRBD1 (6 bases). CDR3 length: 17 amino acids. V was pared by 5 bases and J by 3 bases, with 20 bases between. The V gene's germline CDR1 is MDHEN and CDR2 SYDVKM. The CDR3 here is CASSPAFTGTLNQPQHF. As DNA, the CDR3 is TGTGCCAGCAGTCCGGCCTTCACCGGGACACTCAATCAGCCCCAGCATTTT.

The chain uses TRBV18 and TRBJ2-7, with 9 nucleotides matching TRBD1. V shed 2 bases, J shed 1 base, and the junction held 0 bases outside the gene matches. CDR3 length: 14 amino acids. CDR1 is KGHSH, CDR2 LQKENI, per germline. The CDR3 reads CASSPGTGSYEQYF. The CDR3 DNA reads TGTGCCAGCTCACCAGGGACAGGGTCCTACGAGCAGTACTTC.

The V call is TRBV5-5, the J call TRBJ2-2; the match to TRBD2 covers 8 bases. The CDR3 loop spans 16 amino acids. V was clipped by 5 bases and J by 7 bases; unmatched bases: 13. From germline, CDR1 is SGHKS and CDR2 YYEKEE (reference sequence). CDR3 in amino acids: CASRPGLGTMGGELFF. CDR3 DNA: TGTGCCAGCAGGCCGGGACTAGGGACTATGGGCGGGGAGCTGTTTTTT.

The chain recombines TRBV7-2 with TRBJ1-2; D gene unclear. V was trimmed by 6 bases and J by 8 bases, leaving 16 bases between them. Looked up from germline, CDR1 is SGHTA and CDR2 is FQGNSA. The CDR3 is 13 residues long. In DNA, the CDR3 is TGTGCCAGCAGTCCATATGTGGTAGAAGGCTACACCTTC. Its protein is CASSPYVVEGYTF.

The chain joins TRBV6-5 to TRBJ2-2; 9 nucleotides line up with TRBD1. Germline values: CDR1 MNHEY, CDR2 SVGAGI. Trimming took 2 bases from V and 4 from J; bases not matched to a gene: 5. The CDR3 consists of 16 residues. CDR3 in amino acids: CASSYIPGQGTGELFF. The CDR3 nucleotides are TGTGCCAGCAGTTACATCCCGGGACAGGGCACCGGGGAGCTGTTTTTT.

As DNA, the CDR3 is TGTGCCAGCTCACCAGCGGAGGGTGGTGGGGCCAACGTCCTGACTTTC. It is translated as CASSPAEGGGANVLTF. The gene calls are TRBV18 and TRBJ2-6, with D possibly being TRBD2 (6 bases). Germline CDR1 and CDR2: KGHSH and LQKENI. Trimming cost V 2 bases and J 3 bases, with 11 bases left between them. The CDR3 runs to 16 residues.

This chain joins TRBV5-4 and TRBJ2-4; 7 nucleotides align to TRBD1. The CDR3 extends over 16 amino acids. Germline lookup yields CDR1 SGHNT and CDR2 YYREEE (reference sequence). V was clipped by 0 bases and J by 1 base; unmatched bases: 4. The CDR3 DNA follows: TGTGCCAGCAGCTTGGAGGCAGGGGGTGCCAAAAACATTCAGTACTTC. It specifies CASSLEAGGAKNIQYF.

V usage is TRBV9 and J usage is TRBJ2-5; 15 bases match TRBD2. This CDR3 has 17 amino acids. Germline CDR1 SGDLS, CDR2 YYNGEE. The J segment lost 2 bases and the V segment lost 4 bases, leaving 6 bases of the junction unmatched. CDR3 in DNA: TGTGCCAGCAGCCCAGGGACTAGCGGGGGGATTCAAGAGACCCAGTACTTC. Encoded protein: CASSPGTSGGIQETQYF.

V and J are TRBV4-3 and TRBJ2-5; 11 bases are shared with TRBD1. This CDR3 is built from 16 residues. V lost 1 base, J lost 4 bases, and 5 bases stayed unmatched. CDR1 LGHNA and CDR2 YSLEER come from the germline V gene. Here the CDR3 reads CASSQGPGQGAETQYF. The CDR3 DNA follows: TGCGCCAGCAGCCAAGGGCCCGGACAGGGGGCAGAGACCCAGTACTTC.

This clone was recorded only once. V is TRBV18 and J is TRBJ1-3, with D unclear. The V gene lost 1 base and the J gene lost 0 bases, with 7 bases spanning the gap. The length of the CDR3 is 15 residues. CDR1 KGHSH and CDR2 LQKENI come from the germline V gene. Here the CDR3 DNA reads TGTGCCAGCTCACCACAGGCGGACTCTGGAAACACCATATATTTT. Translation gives CASSPQADSGNTIYF.

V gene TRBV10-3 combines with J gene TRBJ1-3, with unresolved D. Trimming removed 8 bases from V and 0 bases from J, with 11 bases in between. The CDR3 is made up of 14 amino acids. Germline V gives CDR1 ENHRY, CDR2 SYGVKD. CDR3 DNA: TGTGCCATCGGCACAGTTACCTCTGGAAACACCATATATTTT. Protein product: CAIGTVTSGNTIYF.

CDR3: CAWSDPQGDYNSPLHF. The CDR3 nucleotides read TGTGCCTGGAGTGACCCCCAAGGGGACTATAATTCACCCCTCCACTTT. The gene calls are TRBV30 and TRBJ1-6; possibly TRBD1 for D (5 bases). CDR3 length: 16 residues. Germline V gene lookup returns CDR1 GTSNPN and CDR2 SVGIG (reference sequence). Trimming pared 1 base from V and 3 bases from J, leaving 13 bases between. The full variable domain, completed using reference TRBV30 and TRBJ1-6, is SQTIHQWPATLVQPVGSPLSLECTVEGTSNPNLYWYRQAAGRGLQLLFYSVGIGQISSEVPQNLSASRPQDRQFILSSKKLLLSDSGFYLCAWSDPQGDYNSPLHFGNGTRLTVT.

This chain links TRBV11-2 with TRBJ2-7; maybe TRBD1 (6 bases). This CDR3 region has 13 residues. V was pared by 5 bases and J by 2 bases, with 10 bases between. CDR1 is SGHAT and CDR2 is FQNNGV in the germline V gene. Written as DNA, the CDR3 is TGTGCCAGCAGCCCCGGGACAACCTACGAGCAGTACTTC. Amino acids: CASSPGTTYEQYF.

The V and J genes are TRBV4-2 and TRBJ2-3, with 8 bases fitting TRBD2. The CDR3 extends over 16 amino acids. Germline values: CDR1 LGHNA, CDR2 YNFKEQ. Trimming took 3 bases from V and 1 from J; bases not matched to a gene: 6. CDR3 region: CASSHPSGGGTDTQYF. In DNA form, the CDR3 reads TGTGCCAGCAGCCACCCGAGCGGGGGTGGCACAGATACGCAGTATTTT.

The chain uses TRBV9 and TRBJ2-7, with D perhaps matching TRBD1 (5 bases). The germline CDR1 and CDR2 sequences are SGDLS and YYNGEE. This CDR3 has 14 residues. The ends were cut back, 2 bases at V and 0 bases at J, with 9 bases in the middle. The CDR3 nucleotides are TGTGCCAGCAGCGTCAGGGCTAGCTCCTACGAGCAGTACTTC. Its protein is CASSVRASSYEQYF.

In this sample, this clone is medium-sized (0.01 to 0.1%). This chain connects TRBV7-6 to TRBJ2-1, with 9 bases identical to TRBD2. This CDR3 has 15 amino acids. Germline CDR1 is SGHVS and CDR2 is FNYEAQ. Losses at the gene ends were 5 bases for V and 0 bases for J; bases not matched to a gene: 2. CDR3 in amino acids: CASSPGLASYNEQFF. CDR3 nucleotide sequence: TGTGCCAGCAGCCCGGGACTAGCCTCCTACAATGAGCAGTTCTTC.

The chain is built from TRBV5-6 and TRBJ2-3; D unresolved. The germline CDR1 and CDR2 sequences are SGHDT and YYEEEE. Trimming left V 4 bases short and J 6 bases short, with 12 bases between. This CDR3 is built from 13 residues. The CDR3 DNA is TGTGCCAGCAGCGAGTATCGTCCGGATACGCAGTATTTT. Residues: CASSEYRPDTQYF.

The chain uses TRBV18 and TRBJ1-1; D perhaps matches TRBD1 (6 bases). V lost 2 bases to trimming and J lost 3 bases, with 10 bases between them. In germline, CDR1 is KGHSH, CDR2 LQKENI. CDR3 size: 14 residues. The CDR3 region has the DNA TGTGCCAGCTCACCATTATACAGGGACACTGAAGCTTTCTTT. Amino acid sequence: CASSPLYRDTEAFF. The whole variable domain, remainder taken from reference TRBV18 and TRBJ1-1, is NAGVMQNPRHLVRRRGQEARLRCSPMKGHSHVYWYRQLPEEGLKFMVYLQKENIIDESGMPKERFSAEFPKEGPSILRIQQVVRGDSAAYFCASSPLYRDTEAFFGQGTRLTVV.

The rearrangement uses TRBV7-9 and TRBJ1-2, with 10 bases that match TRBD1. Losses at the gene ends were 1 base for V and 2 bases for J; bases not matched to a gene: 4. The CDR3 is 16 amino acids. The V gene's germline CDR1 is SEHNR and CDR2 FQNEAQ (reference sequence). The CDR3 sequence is CASSLGGDRGNYGYTF. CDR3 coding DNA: TGTGCCAGCAGCTTAGGGGGGGACAGGGGCAACTATGGCTACACCTTC.

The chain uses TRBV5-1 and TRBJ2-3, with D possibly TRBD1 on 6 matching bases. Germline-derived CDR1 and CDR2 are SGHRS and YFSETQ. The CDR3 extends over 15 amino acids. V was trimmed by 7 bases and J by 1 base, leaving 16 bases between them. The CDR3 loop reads CASYSDRRGTDTQYF. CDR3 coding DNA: TGCGCCAGCTATTCGGACAGACGCGGCACAGATACGCAGTATTTT.

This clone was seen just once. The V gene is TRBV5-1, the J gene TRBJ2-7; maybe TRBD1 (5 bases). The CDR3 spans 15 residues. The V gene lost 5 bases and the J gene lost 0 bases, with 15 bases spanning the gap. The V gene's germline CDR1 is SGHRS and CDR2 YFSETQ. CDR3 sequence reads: CASRRSTQGSYEQYF. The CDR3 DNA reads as TGCGCCAGCAGACGGTCAACCCAGGGCTCCTACGAGCAGTACTTC.